Below, 24 T cell receptor beta chains from the same sample are listed, as sequenced in a study of blood T cells in healthy people across ages. The use of a sample-barcoded 5' primer and a J-beta primer mix characterized a second PCR of about 7 to 12 cycles. TCRdb called the 5' RACE reads again in MiXCR, with one record for every CDR3 protein. The table lists nearly 1 million distinct CDR3 sequences, about 51% of them singletons. Sample: blood. These receptor sequences come from a woman in her sixties in good health.

The table lists this clonotype with a few counts. The rearrangement uses TRBV24-1 and TRBJ2-1, with 9 bases that match TRBD2. Germline V CDR1 and CDR2: KGHDR, SFDVKD. The ends lost 3 bases at V and 5 bases at J; junction bases unmatched: 7. This CDR3 spans 16 amino acids. The CDR3 DNA reads TGTGCCACCAGTGATCCCCCAAAGCGGGGGGACAATGAGCAGTTCTTC. It specifies CATSDPPKRGDNEQFF.

The chain is built from TRBV28 and TRBJ1-1, with 7 bases lining up with TRBD1. The length of the CDR3 is 15 residues. J lost 4 bases, V lost 6 bases, and 11 bases had no gene match. CDR1 and CDR2 from the germline V gene are MDHEN and SYDVKM. In DNA, the CDR3 is TGTGCCAGCAGCTCTGGACAGGCGAGGAGCACTGAAGCTTTCTTT. It encodes CASSSGQARSTEAFF.

The genes are TRBV4-2 and TRBJ2-3; D uncertain. The CDR3 runs 15 residues. V lost 1 base, J lost 0 bases, and 8 bases lay in between. Germline V gene lookup returns CDR1 LGHNA and CDR2 YNFKEQ. CDR3 region: CASSQVATSTDTQYF. For the CDR3, the DNA is TGTGCCAGCAGCCAAGTTGCAACAAGCACAGATACGCAGTATTTT.

A few counts support this clonotype. V and J are TRBV6-2 or TRBV6-3 and TRBJ2-1, with 11 bases identical to TRBD2. J lost 4 bases, V lost 6 bases, and 2 bases had no gene match. Germline values: CDR1 MNHEY, CDR2 SVGEGT. This CDR3 is built from 14 residues. This CDR3 is CASRTSGIYNEQFF. In DNA form, the CDR3 reads TGTGCCAGCAGGACTAGCGGGATTTACAATGAGCAGTTCTTC.

This clonotype was recorded a few times. V is TRBV27 and J is TRBJ2-3, with a tentative D call TRBD2 (5 bases). V dropped 4 bases and J dropped 2 bases, with 19 bases sitting between them. CDR1 is MNHEY and CDR2 is SMNVEV in the germline V gene (reference sequence). This CDR3 has 17 amino acids. CDR3 in amino acids: CASSSPSSSGTTDTQYF. CDR3 bases: TGTGCCAGCAGTTCCCCCTCTAGCTCAGGAACCACAGATACGCAGTATTTT.

The CDR3 loop reads CASSQDGPSEQYF. CDR3 nucleotides: TGCGCCAGCAGCCAAGATGGGCCTTCCGAGCAGTACTTC. The chain combines TRBV4-1 with TRBJ2-7; D gene uncertain. The germline CDR1 and CDR2 sequences are MGHRA and YSYEKL. Trimming removed 0 bases from V and 6 bases from J, with 9 bases in between. The CDR3 is made up of 13 amino acids.

The chain couples TRBV7-9 to TRBJ2-6; 7 nucleotides align to TRBD1. The CDR3 extends over 15 amino acids. Looked up from germline, CDR1 is SEHNR and CDR2 is FQNEAQ (reference sequence). V was pared by 4 bases and J by 7 bases, with 7 bases of the junction left unmatched. For the CDR3, the DNA is TGTGCCAGCAGCTACAACCACAGGGGAGCCAACGTCCTGACTTTC. Translated: CASSYNHRGANVLTF.

The chain combines TRBV29-1 with TRBJ2-5, with 14 positions matching TRBD2. Trimming cost V 6 bases and J 5 bases; bases outside gene matches: 8. The germline V gene encodes CDR1 SQVTM and CDR2 ANQGSEA. The CDR3 sequence is 15 residues long. The CDR3 loop is CSVPGLAGVRETQYF. The CDR3 nucleotides are TGCAGCGTCCCGGGACTAGCGGGAGTACGCGAGACCCAGTACTTC.

This clonotype was found a few times. The CDR3 nucleotides are TGTGCCAGCAGTTTAGAGTCGGGAGACTCCTACGAGCAGTACTTC. This codes for CASSLESGDSYEQYF. The genes are TRBV12-3 or TRBV12-4 and TRBJ2-7; tentative D call: TRBD2 (6 bases). V was cut by 1 base and J by 0 bases, with 10 bases left in between. The CDR3 loop spans 15 amino acids.

The J gene is TRBJ2-3, the V gene TRBV5-1, with 9 bases fitting TRBD2. V lost 0 bases and J lost 0; bases outside the gene matches: 2. This CDR3 contains 16 residues. CDR1 is SGHRS, CDR2 YFSETQ, per germline. This chain's CDR3 is CASSLVAGGSTDTQYF. Here the CDR3 DNA reads TGCGCCAGCAGCTTGGTCGCGGGAGGGAGCACAGATACGCAGTATTTT.

In this sample, this clonotype turned up once. V usage is TRBV5-6 and J usage is TRBJ2-3; 12 nucleotides match TRBD2. The CDR3 extends over 16 amino acids. Germline V lookup: CDR1 SGHDT, CDR2 YYEEEE. Losses at the gene ends were 5 bases for V and 4 bases for J; bases not matched to a gene: 8. The CDR3 reads CASSRLAGANADTQYF. The CDR3 DNA reads as TGTGCCAGCAGTAGACTAGCGGGAGCCAATGCAGATACGCAGTATTTT.

The chain recombines TRBV5-4 with TRBJ2-4; 10 bases match TRBD2. The J call may not be correct, given that the DNA end is closer to TRBJ2-7. CDR3 size: 15 residues. CDR1 is SGHNT, CDR2 YYREEE, per germline (reference sequence). CDR3 in DNA: TGTGCCAGCAGCTTCCCATTCCAGCGGGAGGGCGAGCAGTACTTC. Its protein product is CASSFPFQREGEQYF.

The genes are TRBV3-1 and TRBJ1-2; 7 nucleotides agree with TRBD1. Germline V gives CDR1 LGHDT, CDR2 YNNKEL (reference sequence). CDR3 size: 15 residues. V lost 4 bases to trimming and J lost 0 bases; unmatched junction nucleotides: 5. The CDR3 DNA is TGTGCCAGCAGCCGCCCGACAGGGCCTAACTATGGCTACACCTTC. Protein sequence: CASSRPTGPNYGYTF.

There are a few counts of this clonotype. The rearrangement links TRBV4-3 to TRBJ2-3; D is undetermined. Germline V gene sequence: CDR1 LGHNA, CDR2 YSLEER. This CDR3 has 15 amino acids. V dropped 0 bases and J dropped 6 bases, with 13 bases sitting between them. The CDR3 coding sequence is TGCGCCAGCAGCCAAGAAGGCTCGGCGGTGGATACGCAGTATTTT. This encodes CASSQEGSAVDTQYF.

This chain uses TRBV5-6 with TRBJ1-4; D is ambiguous. The V and J ends lost 4 bases and 4 bases respectively, with 11 bases between them. This CDR3 has 14 amino acids. Germline CDR1 and CDR2: SGHDT and YYEEEE. For the CDR3, the DNA is TGTGCCAGCAGCCGACAAGCTGTTAATGAAAAACTGTTTTTT. Its translation is CASSRQAVNEKLFF.

This clonotype was observed once. The chain combines TRBV6-5 with TRBJ2-4; D is unresolved. The DNA end favors TRBJ2-7, so the J call may be wrong. The CDR3 is made up of 13 amino acids. The germline gives CDR1 MNHEY, CDR2 SVGAGI. The DNA of the CDR3 is TGTGCCAGCAGTTACCGATTATTCGACGAGCAGTACTTC. This codes for CASSYRLFDEQYF.

The V gene is TRBV20-1, the J gene TRBJ1-4; the match to TRBD1 covers 10 bases. The length of the CDR3 is 13 residues. Germline values: CDR1 DFQATT, CDR2 SNEGSKA (reference sequence). The V gene end was trimmed by 4 bases and the J gene end by 5 bases; junction bases not matched to a gene: 1. The CDR3 region is CSATDRGNEKLFF. In DNA, the CDR3 is TGCAGTGCTACGGACAGGGGGAATGAAAAACTGTTTTTT.

In this sample, this clonotype turned up a few times. The rearrangement uses TRBV28 and TRBJ2-7, with D unclear. The V gene lost 9 bases and the J gene lost 5 bases, with 11 bases spanning the gap. CDR1 is MDHEN and CDR2 is SYDVKM in the germline V gene. CDR3 size: 11 residues. The CDR3 sequence: CASRKAHEQYF. The CDR3 DNA reads as TGTGCCAGTCGCAAAGCCCACGAGCAGTACTTC.

This clonotype was observed a few times. This rearrangement joins TRBV6-6 to TRBJ2-5; either TRBD1 or TRBD2 may supply D (6 bases each). The V gene's germline CDR1 is MNHNY and CDR2 SVGAGI (reference sequence). The CDR3 is 13 amino acids. The V gene lost 8 bases and the J gene lost 3 bases, with 13 bases spanning the gap. CDR3 coding DNA: TGTGCCAGCTCCCAAAGGGGGGAAGAGACCCAGTACTTC. The encoded protein is CASSQRGEETQYF.

The chain recombines TRBV12-3 or TRBV12-4 with TRBJ2-5; 15 nucleotides line up with TRBD2. The CDR3 is 15 amino acids. V lost 11 bases, J lost 10 bases, and 14 bases stayed unmatched. In nucleotides, the CDR3 is TGTGCCCGCAACTCGGGACTAGCGGGAGGAGATGTCCAGTACTTC. This codes for CARNSGLAGGDVQYF.

The chain links TRBV28 to TRBJ2-1; D is uncertain. The CDR3 runs to 14 residues. Trimming removed 3 bases at V and 4 bases at J, with 10 bases between. CDR1 and CDR2 from the germline V gene are MDHEN and SYDVKM. CDR3 DNA sequence: TGTGCCAGCAGTTTTAACCAACAGTACAATGAGCAGTTCTTC. It encodes CASSFNQQYNEQFF.

The chain uses TRBV28 and TRBJ2-4; TRBD1 aligns across 7 bases. The J call may be faulty, since TRBJ2-7 better matches the DNA end. The CDR3 consists of 15 residues. Germline lookup yields CDR1 MDHEN and CDR2 SYDVKM. CDR3 coding DNA: TGTGCCATCCACCCCACAGGGGCGCCGGTCAACGAGCAGTACTTC. It codes for CAIHPTGAPVNEQYF.

The V gene is TRBV15, the J gene TRBJ2-6, with TRBD2 identical over 7 bases. The germline V gene encodes CDR1 LNHNV and CDR2 YYDKDF (reference sequence). This CDR3 region has 17 residues. The trim removed 2 bases at V and 0 bases at J, leaving 4 bases unmatched. The CDR3 DNA is TGTGCCACCAGCAGAAAACGGACTAGCTCTGGGGCCAACGTCCTGACTTTC. Its protein product is CATSRKRTSSGANVLTF.

In this sample, this clonotype turned up a few times. This chain links TRBV27 with TRBJ1-2; D is undetermined. Germline V CDR1 and CDR2: MNHEY, SMNVEV (reference sequence). The CDR3 is 14 residues long. V was pared by 6 bases and J by 5 bases, with 16 bases between. In DNA form, the CDR3 reads TGTGCCAGCAGCCTCATTGGCGCACCTTATGGCTACACCTTC. Translated, it gives CASSLIGAPYGYTF.